This T cell receptor beta chain came from a study of cytomegalovirus exposure and HLA in healthy donors. Germline CDR1 is ENHRY and CDR2 is SYGVKD. V lost 6 bases, J lost 0 bases, and 5 bases lay in between. This CDR3 region has 13 residues. The PCR was carried out with 60 Vbeta primers and 13 Jbeta primers. Clones were read by immunoSEQ multiplex PCR, and TCRdb kept only the in-frame ones, dropping some. The sample contains 120,000 to 150,000 clones, more than 70% of which appear only once. With respect to this clone: The antigen remains undetermined.

Study-level results: In a later analysis, DRB1 alleles had the most associated TCRs; HLA-C alleles the fewest. Later analysis identified a missense DCLRE1C variant that was linked to TCR beta V- and J-gene trimming.

The rearrangement uses TRBV10-3 and TRBJ1-4, with no clear D. The receptor was derived from a woman aged 45-60 years in good health and CMV-seronegative. Sequencing was carried out using PBMCs. Here the CDR3 DNA reads TGTGCCATCAGCCAGGCAACTAATGAAAAACTGTTTTTT. It specifies CAISQATNEKLFF.